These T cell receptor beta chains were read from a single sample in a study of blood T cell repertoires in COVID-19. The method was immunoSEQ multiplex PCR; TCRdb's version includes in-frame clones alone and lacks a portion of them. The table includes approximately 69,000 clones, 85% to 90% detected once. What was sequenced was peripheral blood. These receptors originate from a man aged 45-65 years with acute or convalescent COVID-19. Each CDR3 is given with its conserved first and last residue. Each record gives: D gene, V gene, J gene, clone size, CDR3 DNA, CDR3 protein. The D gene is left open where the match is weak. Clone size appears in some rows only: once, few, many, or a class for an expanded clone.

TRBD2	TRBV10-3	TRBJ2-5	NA	TGTGCCATCAGTGAGGGACGGGAGGGCCGACGTTTAGAGACCCAGTACTTC	CAISEGREGRRLETQYF
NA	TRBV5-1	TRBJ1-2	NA	TGCGCCAGCAGCTTGAGTCTGGGGGGGAATGGCTACACCTTC	CASSLSLGGNGYTF
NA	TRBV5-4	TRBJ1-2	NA	TGTGCCAGCAGCAGCGGCCTCTCCCAGGATAATGGCTACACCTTC	CASSSGLSQDNGYTF
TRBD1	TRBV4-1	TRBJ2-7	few	TGCGCCAGCAGCCAAGTTCTGAGGGACAGCTCCTACGAGCAGTACTTC	CASSQVLRDSSYEQYF
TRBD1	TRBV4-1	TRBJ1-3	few	TGCGCCAGCAGCCTCCGACAGGGGAGCTCTGGAAACACCATATATTTT	CASSLRQGSSGNTIYF
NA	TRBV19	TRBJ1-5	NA	TGTGCCAGTAGTATATGGGGGGGCTATCAGCCCCAGCATTTT	CASSIWGGYQPQHF
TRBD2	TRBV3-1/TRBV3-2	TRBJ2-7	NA	TGTGCCAGCAGCCAAGTGGTCCCTAGCGGGAGTAGATCCTACGAGCAGTACTTC	CASSQVVPSGSRSYEQYF
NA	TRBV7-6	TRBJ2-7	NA	TGTGCCAGCAGCCAAAGCCCGGGGTACGAGCAGTACTTC	CASSQSPGYEQYF
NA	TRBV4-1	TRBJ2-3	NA	TGCGCCAGCAGCTACGGGGTGGCGGAGGGCACAGATACGCAGTATTTT	CASSYGVAEGTDTQYF
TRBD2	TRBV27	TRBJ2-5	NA	TGTGCCAGCAGTTTCTCTAGCGGGAGTAGGGAGACCCAGTACTTC	CASSFSSGSRETQYF
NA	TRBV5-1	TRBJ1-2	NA	TGCGCCAGCAGACCCGGGGTTAACTATGGCTACACCTTC	CASRPGVNYGYTF
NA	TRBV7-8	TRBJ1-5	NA	TGTGCCAGCAGCCTGCACAGAAATCAGCCCCAGCATTTT	CASSLHRNQPQHF
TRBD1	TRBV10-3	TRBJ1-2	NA	TGTGCCATCAGTTTCCTTTCGACAGGGGATGGCTACACCTTC	CAISFLSTGDGYTF
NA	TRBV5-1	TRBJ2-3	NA	TGCGCCAGCAGCCAGACAGTTAATTCAGATACGCAGTATTTT	CASSQTVNSDTQYF
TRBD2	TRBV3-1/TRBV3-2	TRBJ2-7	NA	TGTGCCAGCAGCCGGACTAGCGGGGAGAACGAGCAGTACTTC	CASSRTSGENEQYF
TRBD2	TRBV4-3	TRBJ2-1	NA	TGCGCCAGCAGCCAAAATCCCGGGACTAGCGGCTACAATGAGCAGTTCTTC	CASSQNPGTSGYNEQFF
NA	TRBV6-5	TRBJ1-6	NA	TGTGCCAGCAGTCCACAGGGTTTGGATAATTCACCCCTCCACTTT	CASSPQGLDNSPLHF
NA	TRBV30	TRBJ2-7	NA	TGTGCCTGGAGTTTGTGGCGGGGCTCCTACGAGCAGTACTTC	CAWSLWRGSYEQYF
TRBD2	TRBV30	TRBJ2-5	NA	TGTGCCTGGGGGACTAGCGGGAAAGAGACCCAGTACTTC	CAWGTSGKETQYF
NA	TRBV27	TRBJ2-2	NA	TGTGCCAGCAGGAGGGTGGGCACCGGGGAGCTGTTTTTT	CASRRVGTGELFF
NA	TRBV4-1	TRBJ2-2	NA	TGCGCCAGCAGCCGTCGCCTGCAGGGGACGAACGGGGAGCTGTTTTTT	CASSRRLQGTNGELFF
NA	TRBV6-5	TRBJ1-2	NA	TGTGCCGCCTGCGGGGCAGTCGGTTATGGCTACACCTTC	CAACGAVGYGYTF
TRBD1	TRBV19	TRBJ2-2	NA	TGTGCCAGTAGCAGGGGGTCCCCGAACACCGGGGAGCTGTTTTTT	CASSRGSPNTGELFF
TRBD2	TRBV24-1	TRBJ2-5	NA	TGTGCCACCAGTGACTGGACTAGCGGGCAAGAGACCCAGTACTTC	CATSDWTSGQETQYF
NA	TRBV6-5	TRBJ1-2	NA	TGTGCCAGCAGTTACAGGGAGGGCTATGGCTACACCTTC	CASSYREGYGYTF
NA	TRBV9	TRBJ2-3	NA	TGTGCCAGCAGCGTAGGAAGAGGAACCACAGATACGCAGTATTTT	CASSVGRGTTDTQYF
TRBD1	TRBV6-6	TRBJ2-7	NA	TGTGCCAGCAGTTACTCCGGGACAGGGGAGTACGAGCAGTACTTC	CASSYSGTGEYEQYF
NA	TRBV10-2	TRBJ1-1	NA	TGCGCCAGCAGGACAGGTTCCCCGGGCACTGAAGCTTTCTTT	CASRTGSPGTEAFF
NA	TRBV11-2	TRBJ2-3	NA	TGTGCCAGCAGCACTAGCACAGATACGCAGTATTTT	CASSTSTDTQYF
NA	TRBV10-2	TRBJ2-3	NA	TGCGCCAGCAGTGAGGCCGTTGAGCGGACTAGCACAGATACGCAGTATTTT	CASSEAVERTSTDTQYF
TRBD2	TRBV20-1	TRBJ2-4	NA	TGCAGTGCTAGTGAGACCGGGACTAGCGGGAGGGAGGGAAAAAACATTCAGTACTTC	CSASETGTSGREGKNIQYF
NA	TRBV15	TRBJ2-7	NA	TGTGCCACCAGCAGAGATCTAGCGAGCGGGTACTCCTACGAGCAGTACTTC	CATSRDLASGYSYEQYF
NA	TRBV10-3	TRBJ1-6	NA	TGTGCCATCAGTGGAGGTAGCTATAATTCACCCCTCCACTTT	CAISGGSYNSPLHF
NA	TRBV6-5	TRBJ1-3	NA	TGTGCCAGCAGTTACTCGACGGGATATGGAAACACCATATATTTT	CASSYSTGYGNTIYF
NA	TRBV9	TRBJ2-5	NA	TGTGCCAGCAGCGTAGGGGCAGAGTACCAAGAGACCCAGTACTTC	CASSVGAEYQETQYF
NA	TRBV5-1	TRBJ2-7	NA	TGCGCCAGCAAGGTCGTGACAGCAGCATACGAGCAGTACTTC	CASKVVTAAYEQYF
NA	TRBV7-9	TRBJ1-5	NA	TGTGCCAGCAGCTCCGGGGAGAGGGCGGATCAGCCCCAGCATTTT	CASSSGERADQPQHF
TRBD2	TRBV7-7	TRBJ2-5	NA	TGTGCCAGCAGCTCCCTTCCGGGACTAGCGGGAGGGGATCGTGAGACCCAGTACTTC	CASSSLPGLAGGDRETQYF
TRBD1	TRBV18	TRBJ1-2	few	TGTGCCAGCTCACGACAGGGGAATCGGGGCTACACCTTC	CASSRQGNRGYTF
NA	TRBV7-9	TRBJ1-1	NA	TGTGCCAGCATGTCTCTGAACACTGAAGCTTTCTTT	CASMSLNTEAFF
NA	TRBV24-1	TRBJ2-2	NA	TGTGCCACCAGTGGTATTACAGGGTACACCGGGGAGCTGTTTTTT	CATSGITGYTGELFF
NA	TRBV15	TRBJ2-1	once	TGTGCCACCAGCAGGAACTTCCTGACTAATGAGCAGTTCTTC	CATSRNFLTNEQFF
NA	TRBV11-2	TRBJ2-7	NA	TGTGCCAGCAGCTTTGTGCGGGACTCCTACGAGCAGTACTTC	CASSFVRDSYEQYF
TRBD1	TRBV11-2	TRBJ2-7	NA	TGTGCCAGCAGCTTATTCGGACAGGGATCCTACGAGCAGTACTTC	CASSLFGQGSYEQYF
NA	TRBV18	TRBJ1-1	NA	TGTGCCAGCTCTCAGACAGCAAACACTGAAGCTTTCTTT	CASSQTANTEAFF
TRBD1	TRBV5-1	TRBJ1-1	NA	TGCGCCAGCACCCAGACAGGGGGGAACACTGAAGCTTTCTTT	CASTQTGGNTEAFF
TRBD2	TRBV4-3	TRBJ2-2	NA	TGCGCCAGCAGTTTAGACCCGGGACTAGTCGACGGGGAGCTGTTTTTT	CASSLDPGLVDGELFF
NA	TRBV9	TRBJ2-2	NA	TGTGCCAGCAGCGTAGCAGGTGGTTGGTCGGGGTTCCCTACCGGGGAGCTGTTTTTT	CASSVAGGWSGFPTGELFF
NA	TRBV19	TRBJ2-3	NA	TGTGCCAGTAGTAACAGGGGTTTAGCGGGACGGGATACGCAGTATTTT	CASSNRGLAGRDTQYF
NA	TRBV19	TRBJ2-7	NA	TGTGCCAGTAGTATAGCCCCGGGGACCTACGAGCAGTACTTC	CASSIAPGTYEQYF